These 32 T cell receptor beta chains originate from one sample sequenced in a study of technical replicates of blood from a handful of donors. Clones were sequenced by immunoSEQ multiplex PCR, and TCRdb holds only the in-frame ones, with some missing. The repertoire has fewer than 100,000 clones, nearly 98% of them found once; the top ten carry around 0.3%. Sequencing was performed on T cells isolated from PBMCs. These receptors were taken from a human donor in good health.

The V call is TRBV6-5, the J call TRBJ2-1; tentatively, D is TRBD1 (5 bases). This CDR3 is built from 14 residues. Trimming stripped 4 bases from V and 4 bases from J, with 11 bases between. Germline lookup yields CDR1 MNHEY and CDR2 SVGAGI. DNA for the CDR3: TGTGCCAGCAGTTCTTGGGGCCAATACAATGAGCAGTTCTTC. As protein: CASSSWGQYNEQFF.

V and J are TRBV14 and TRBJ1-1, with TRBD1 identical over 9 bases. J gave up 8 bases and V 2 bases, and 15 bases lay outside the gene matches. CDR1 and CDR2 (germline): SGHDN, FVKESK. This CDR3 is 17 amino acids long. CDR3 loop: CASSQTQWTGVYEEAFF. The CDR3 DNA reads TGTGCCAGCAGCCAAACCCAATGGACAGGGGTTTATGAAGAAGCTTTCTTT. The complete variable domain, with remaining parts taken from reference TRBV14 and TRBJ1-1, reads EAGVTQFPSHSVIEKGQTVTLRCDPISGHDNLYWYRRVMGKEIKFLLHFVKESKQDESGMPNNRFLAERTGGTYSTLKVQPAELEDSGVYFCASSQTQWTGVYEEAFFGQGTRLTVV.

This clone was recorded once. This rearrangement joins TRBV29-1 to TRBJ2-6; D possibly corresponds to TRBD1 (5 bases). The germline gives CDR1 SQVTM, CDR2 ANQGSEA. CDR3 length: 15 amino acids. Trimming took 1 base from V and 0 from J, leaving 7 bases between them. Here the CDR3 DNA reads TGCAGCGTTGAAGGACAGAGCTCTGGGGCCAACGTCCTGACTTTC. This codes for CSVEGQSSGANVLTF.

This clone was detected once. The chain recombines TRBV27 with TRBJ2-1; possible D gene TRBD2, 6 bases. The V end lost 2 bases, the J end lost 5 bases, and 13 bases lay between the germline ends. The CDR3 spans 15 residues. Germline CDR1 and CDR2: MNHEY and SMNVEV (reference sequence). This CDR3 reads CASSLQVAENNEQFF. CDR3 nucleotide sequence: TGTGCCAGCAGTTTACAGGTAGCGGAAAACAATGAGCAGTTCTTC.

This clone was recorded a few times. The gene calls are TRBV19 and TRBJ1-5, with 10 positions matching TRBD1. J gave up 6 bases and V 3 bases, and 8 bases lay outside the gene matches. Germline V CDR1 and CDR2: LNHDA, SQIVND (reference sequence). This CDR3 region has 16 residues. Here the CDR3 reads CASSIRQGARGQPQHF. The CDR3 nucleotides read TGTGCCAGTAGTATTCGACAGGGGGCGCGTGGTCAGCCCCAGCATTTT.

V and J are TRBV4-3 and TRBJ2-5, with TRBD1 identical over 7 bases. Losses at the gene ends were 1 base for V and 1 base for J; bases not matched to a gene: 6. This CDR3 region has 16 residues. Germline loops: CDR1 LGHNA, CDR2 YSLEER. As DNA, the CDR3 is TGCGCCAGCAGCCAAGCGATCGGGACAGTCCAAGAGACCCAGTACTTC. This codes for CASSQAIGTVQETQYF.

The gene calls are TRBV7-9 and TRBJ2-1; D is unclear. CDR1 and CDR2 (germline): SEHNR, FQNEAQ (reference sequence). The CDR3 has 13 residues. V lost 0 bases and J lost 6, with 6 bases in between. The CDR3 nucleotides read TGTGCCAGCAGCTTAGCACTTCTCAATGAGCAGTTCTTC. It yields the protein CASSLALLNEQFF.

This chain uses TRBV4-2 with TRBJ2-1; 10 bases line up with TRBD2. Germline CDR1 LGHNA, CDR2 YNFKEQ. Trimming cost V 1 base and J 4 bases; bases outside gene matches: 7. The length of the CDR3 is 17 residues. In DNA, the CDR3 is TGTGCCAGCAGCCAAGTGTCTAGCGGGAGTAGTTACAATGAGCAGTTCTTC. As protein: CASSQVSSGSSYNEQFF.

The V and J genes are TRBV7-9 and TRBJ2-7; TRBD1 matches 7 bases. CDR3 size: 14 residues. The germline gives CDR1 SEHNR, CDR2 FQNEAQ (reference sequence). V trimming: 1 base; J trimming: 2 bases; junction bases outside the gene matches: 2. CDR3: CASSLGQGTYEQYF. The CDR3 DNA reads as TGTGCCAGCAGCTTAGGACAGGGAACCTACGAGCAGTACTTC.

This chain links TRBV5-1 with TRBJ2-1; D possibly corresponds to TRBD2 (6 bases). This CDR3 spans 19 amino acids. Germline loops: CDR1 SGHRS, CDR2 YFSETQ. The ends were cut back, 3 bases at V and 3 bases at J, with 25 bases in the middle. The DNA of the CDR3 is TGCGCCAGCAGCTACCACCGGGACTTAACAAAACCCGTCTACAATGAGCAGTTCTTC. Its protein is CASSYHRDLTKPVYNEQFF.

In DNA form, the CDR3 reads TGTGCCAGCAATAGGTGGGAGGGCCGAAATGAGCAGTTCTTC. Translating it yields CASNRWEGRNEQFF. This chain connects TRBV7-9 to TRBJ2-1; 7 bases map to TRBD2. CDR1 and CDR2 from the germline V gene are SEHNR and FQNEAQ (reference sequence). The CDR3 has 14 amino acids. The V segment lost 7 bases and the J segment 7 bases; nucleotides outside the gene matches: 10.

DNA for the CDR3: TGCGCCAGCAGCTTGGACAGGGAGCCAGATACGCAGTATTTT. It is translated as CASSLDREPDTQYF. This chain uses TRBV5-1 with TRBJ2-3, with D possibly TRBD1 on 6 matching bases. Germline V gives CDR1 SGHRS, CDR2 YFSETQ. Trimming removed 0 bases at V and 4 bases at J, with 9 bases between. The CDR3 sequence is 14 residues long.

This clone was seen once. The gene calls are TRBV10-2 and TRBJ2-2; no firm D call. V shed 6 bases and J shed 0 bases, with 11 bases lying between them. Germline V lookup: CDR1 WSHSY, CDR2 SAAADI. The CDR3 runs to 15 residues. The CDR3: CASRGLIPNTGELFF. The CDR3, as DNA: TGCGCCAGCAGGGGCCTGATTCCGAACACCGGGGAGCTGTTTTTT.

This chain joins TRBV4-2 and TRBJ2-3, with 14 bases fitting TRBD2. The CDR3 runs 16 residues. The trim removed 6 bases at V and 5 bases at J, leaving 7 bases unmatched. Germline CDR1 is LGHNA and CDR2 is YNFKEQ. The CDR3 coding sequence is TGTGCCAGCAGTGCACGACTAGCGGGAGGGAGAGATACGCAGTATTTT. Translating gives CASSARLAGGRDTQYF.

CDR3 coding DNA: TGCGCCAGCGATGGTGTTTCAGCGCACCCGAACACTGAAGCTTTCTTT. As protein: CASDGVSAHPNTEAFF. The chain joins TRBV5-1 to TRBJ1-1, with no clear D. Germline CDR1 and CDR2: SGHRS and YFSETQ. V lost 7 bases and J 1 base, leaving 20 bases between the germline ends. The CDR3 runs 16 residues.

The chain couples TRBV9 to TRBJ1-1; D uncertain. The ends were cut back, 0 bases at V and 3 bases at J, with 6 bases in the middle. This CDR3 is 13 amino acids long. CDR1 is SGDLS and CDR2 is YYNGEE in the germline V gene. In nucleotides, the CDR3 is TGTGCCAGCAGCGTAGGCAGATACACTGAAGCTTTCTTT. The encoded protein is CASSVGRYTEAFF.

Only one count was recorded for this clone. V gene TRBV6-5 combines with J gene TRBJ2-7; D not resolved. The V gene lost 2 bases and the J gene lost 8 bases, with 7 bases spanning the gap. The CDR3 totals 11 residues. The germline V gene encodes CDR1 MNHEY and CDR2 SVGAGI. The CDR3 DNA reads TGTGCCAGCAGTTACGGGCTACAGCAGTACTTC. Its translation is CASSYGLQQYF.

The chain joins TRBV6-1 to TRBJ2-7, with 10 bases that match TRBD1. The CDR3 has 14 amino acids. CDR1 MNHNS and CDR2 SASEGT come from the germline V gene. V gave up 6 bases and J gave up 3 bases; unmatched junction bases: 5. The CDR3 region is CASSRDRGFYEQYF. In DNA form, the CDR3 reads TGTGCCAGCAGCCGGGACAGGGGATTCTACGAGCAGTACTTC.

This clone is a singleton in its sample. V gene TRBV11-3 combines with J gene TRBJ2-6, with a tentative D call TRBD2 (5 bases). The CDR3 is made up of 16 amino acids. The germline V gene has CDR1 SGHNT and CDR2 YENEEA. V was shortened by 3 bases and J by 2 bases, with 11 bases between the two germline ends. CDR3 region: CASSFGDYTGANVLTF. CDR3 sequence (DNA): TGTGCCAGCAGCTTCGGCGACTATACTGGGGCCAACGTCCTGACTTTC.

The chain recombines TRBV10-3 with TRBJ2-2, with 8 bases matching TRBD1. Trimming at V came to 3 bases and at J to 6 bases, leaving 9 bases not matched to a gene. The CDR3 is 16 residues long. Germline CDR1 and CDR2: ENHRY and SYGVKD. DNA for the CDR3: TGTGCCATCAGTGACCTCGGACAGGGCGTATCCGGGGAGCTGTTTTTT. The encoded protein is CAISDLGQGVSGELFF.

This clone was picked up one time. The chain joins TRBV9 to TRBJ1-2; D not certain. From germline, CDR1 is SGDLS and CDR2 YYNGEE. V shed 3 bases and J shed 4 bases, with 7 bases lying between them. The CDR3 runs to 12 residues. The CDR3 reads CASSGSSYGYTF. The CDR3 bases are TGTGCCAGCAGCGGATCTAGCTATGGCTACACCTTC.

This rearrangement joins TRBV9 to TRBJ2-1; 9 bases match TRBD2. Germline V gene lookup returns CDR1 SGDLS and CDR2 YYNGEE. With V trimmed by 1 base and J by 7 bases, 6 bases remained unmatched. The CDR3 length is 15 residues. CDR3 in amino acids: CASSVMAGGLNEQFF. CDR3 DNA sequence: TGTGCCAGCAGCGTAATGGCGGGAGGGCTTAATGAGCAGTTCTTC.

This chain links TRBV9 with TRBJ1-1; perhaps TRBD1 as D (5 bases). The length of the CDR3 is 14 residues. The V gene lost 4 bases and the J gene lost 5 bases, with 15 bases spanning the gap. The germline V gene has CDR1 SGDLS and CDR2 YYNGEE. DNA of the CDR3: TGTGCCAGCAGCATAGGGGATAGCGGGACTGAAGCTTTCTTT. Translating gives CASSIGDSGTEAFF.

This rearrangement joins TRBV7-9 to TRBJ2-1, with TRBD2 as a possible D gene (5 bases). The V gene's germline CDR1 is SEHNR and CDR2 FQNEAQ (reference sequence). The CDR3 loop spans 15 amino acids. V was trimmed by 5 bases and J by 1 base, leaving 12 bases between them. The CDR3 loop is CASSRPLASYNEQFF. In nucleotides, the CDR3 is TGTGCCAGCAGCCGCCCGCTAGCTTCCTACAATGAGCAGTTCTTC.

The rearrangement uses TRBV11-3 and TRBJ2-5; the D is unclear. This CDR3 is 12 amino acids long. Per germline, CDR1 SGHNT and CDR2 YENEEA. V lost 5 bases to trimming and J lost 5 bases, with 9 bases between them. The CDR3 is CASSPQMETQYF. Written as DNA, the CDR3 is TGTGCCAGCAGCCCTCAGATGGAGACCCAGTACTTC.

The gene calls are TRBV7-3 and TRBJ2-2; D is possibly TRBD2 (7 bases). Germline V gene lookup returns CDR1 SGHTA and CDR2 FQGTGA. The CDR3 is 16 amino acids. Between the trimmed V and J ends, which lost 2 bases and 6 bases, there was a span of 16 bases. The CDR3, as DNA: TGTGCCAGCAGCTTAGGGTCGGGGGGCGCCTCCGGGGAGCTGTTTTTT. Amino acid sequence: CASSLGSGGASGELFF.

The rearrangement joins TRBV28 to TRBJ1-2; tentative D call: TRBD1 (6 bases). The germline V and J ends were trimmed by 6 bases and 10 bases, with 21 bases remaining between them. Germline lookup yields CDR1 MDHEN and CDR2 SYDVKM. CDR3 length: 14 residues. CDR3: CASSRPTTGTFYTF. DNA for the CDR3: TGTGCCAGCAGCCGACCCACCACAGGGACCTTCTACACCTTC.

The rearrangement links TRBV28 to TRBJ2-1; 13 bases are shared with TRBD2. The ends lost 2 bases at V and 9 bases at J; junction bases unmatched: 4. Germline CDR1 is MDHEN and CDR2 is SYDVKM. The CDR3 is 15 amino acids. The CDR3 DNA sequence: TGTGCCAGCAGTTTACAGGGACTAGCGGGAACTGAGCAGTTCTTC. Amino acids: CASSLQGLAGTEQFF. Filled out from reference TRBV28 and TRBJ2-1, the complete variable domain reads DVKVTQSSRYLVKRTGEKVFLECVQDMDHENMFWYRQDPGLGLRLIYFSYDVKMKEKGDIPEGYSVSREKKERFSLILESASTNQTSMYLCASSLQGLAGTEQFFGPGTRLTVL.

The CDR3 here is CASSEAGRGWNTEAFF. The CDR3 region has the DNA TGCGCCAGCAGCGAAGCGGGCAGGGGTTGGAACACTGAAGCTTTCTTT. The V call is TRBV4-1, the J call TRBJ1-1, with a possible D match to TRBD1 (6 bases). CDR1 MGHRA and CDR2 YSYEKL come from the germline V gene. Trimming cost V 5 bases and J 1 base, with 17 bases left between them. This CDR3 is 16 amino acids long.

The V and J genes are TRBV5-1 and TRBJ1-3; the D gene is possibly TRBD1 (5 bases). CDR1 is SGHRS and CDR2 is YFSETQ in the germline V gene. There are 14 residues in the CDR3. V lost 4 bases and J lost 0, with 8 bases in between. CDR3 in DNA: TGCGCCAGCAGCGACAGCTCCTCTGGAAACACCATATATTTT. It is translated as CASSDSSSGNTIYF.

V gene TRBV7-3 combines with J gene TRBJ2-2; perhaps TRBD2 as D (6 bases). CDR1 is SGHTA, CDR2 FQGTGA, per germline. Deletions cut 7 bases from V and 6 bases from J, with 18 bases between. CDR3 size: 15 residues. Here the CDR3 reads CASKGGTSLSGELFF. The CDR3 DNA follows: TGTGCCAGCAAGGGCGGGACCTCTTTATCCGGGGAGCTGTTTTTT.

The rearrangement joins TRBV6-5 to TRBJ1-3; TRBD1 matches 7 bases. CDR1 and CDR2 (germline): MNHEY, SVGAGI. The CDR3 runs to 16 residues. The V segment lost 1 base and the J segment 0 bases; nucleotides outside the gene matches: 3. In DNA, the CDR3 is TGTGCCAGCAGTTACTACGGGGACAGCTCTGGAAACACCATATATTTT. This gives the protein CASSYYGDSSGNTIYF.